This T cell receptor beta chain was sequenced during a study of T cells in Graves' hyperthyroidism and ophthalmopathy. For the study at large: Peripheral blood was drawn at first diagnosis, prior to all treatment.

The CDR3 extends over 18 amino acids. The ends lost 6 bases at V and 2 bases at J; junction bases unmatched: 14. TCR beta CDR3 sequences were amplified from RNA transcripts. Carried out on the TCR CDR3, a first-round RT-PCR used the HTBI primer set. TCRdb independently ran MiXCR on the multiplex PCR reads; one entry per CDR3 protein. The sample lists some 490,000 distinct CDR3 sequences, 22% seen once, with about 49% in the top ten. With duration under 3 months, ophthalmopathy was active: Clinical Activity Score at least 3, NOSPECS at least 4. Uncontrolled infection, other autoimmune disease, pregnancy or lactation led to exclusion. Extraction of PBMCs used approximately 10 ml of fresh peripheral blood.

The TCR comes from a woman between 65 and 79 years old with Graves' ophthalmopathy. What was sequenced was blood. The chain couples TRBV12-3 or TRBV12-4 to TRBJ2-3; TRBD2 agrees at 10 bases. The CDR3 DNA is TGTGCCAGCAGCGTGAGTAGCTGGACTAGCGGAAACACAGATACGCAGTATTTT. As protein: CASSVSSWTSGNTDTQYF.